A selection of T cell receptor beta chains follows, all from one sample in a study of blood T cells in healthy people across ages. TCRdb re-called the 5' RACE reads through MiXCR, storing one row per CDR3 protein. The data show about 640,000 distinct CDR3 sequences, with 58% seen just once and over 30% held by the top ten. The sequenced material came from blood. These receptors came from a man between 60 and 75 years old in good health. Both conserved end residues are part of each CDR3. D genes are given only for firm matches. The size entry is marked missing in some rows and otherwise reads once, few, many or a size class.

clone size: many
V gene: TRBV7-2
D gene: TRBD1
J gene: TRBJ2-5
CDR3 protein: CASSPHQGAQETQYF
CDR3 DNA: TGTGCCAGCAGCCCACATCAGGGGGCTCAAGAGACCCAGTACTTC

clone size: .
V gene: TRBV20-1
D gene: .
J gene: TRBJ2-3
CDR3 protein: CSARVSGTDTQCF
CDR3 DNA: TGCAGTGCTAGAGTCTCGGGCACAGATACGCAGTGTTTT

clone size: .
V gene: TRBV20-1
D gene: .
J gene: TRBJ1-1
CDR3 protein: CSARQVLNTEAFF
CDR3 DNA: TGCAGTGCTAGACAGGTGTTGAACACTGAAGCTTTCTTT

clone size: .
V gene: TRBV20-1
D gene: .
J gene: TRBJ1-2
CDR3 protein: CSARDFTGLGGGYTF
CDR3 DNA: TGCAGTGCTAGAGATTTTACAGGGCTGGGTGGGGGCTACACCTTC

clone size: once
V gene: TRBV21-1
D gene: .
J gene: TRBJ1-1
CDR3 protein: CALPLGTEAFF
CDR3 DNA: TGTGCCCTCCCCTTGGGCACTGAAGCTTTCTTT

clone size: .
V gene: TRBV15
D gene: .
J gene: TRBJ2-5
CDR3 protein: CATGGRWGTQYF
CDR3 DNA: TGTGCCACTGGGGGCAGATGGGGGACCCAGTACTTC

clone size: few
V gene: TRBV29-1
D gene: .
J gene: TRBJ1-4
CDR3 protein: CSVEENGPVLFF
CDR3 DNA: TGCAGCGTTGAAGAAAATGGACCCGTACTGTTTTTT

clone size: .
V gene: TRBV7-8
D gene: .
J gene: TRBJ2-6
CDR3 protein: CASSTTGHFAGANVLTF
CDR3 DNA: TGTGCCAGCAGCACCACGGGACATTTCGCTGGGGCCAACGTCCTGACTTTC

clone size: few
V gene: TRBV4-2
D gene: TRBD2
J gene: TRBJ2-1
CDR3 protein: CASSQERLAGGNEQFF
CDR3 DNA: TGTGCCAGCAGCCAAGAGCGGCTAGCGGGCGGGAATGAGCAGTTCTTC

clone size: .
V gene: TRBV27
D gene: .
J gene: TRBJ1-2
CDR3 protein: CASSRTGHGYTF
CDR3 DNA: TGTGCCAGCAGTCGGACTGGGCATGGCTACACCTTC

clone size: once
V gene: TRBV5-1
D gene: TRBD2
J gene: TRBJ2-1
CDR3 protein: CASSLDGGIEQFF
CDR3 DNA: TGCGCCAGCAGCCTTGACGGGGGGATTGAGCAGTTCTTC

clone size: .
V gene: TRBV5-1
D gene: .
J gene: TRBJ2-7
CDR3 protein: CASSFPGATGEQYF
CDR3 DNA: TGCGCCAGCAGCTTCCCGGGGGCAACGGGCGAGCAGTACTTC

clone size: .
V gene: TRBV28
D gene: .
J gene: TRBJ2-5
CDR3 protein: CASSQLTAYQETQYF
CDR3 DNA: TGTGCCAGCAGCCAATTGACTGCGTACCAAGAGACCCAGTACTTC

clone size: few
V gene: TRBV20-1
D gene: .
J gene: TRBJ1-1
CDR3 protein: CSASDSFWNTEAFF
CDR3 DNA: TGCAGTGCTAGCGACTCTTTTTGGAACACTGAAGCTTTCTTT